A single sample gave rise to the 23 T cell receptor beta chains below, sequenced in a study of post-analysis software for immune sequencing data (dated by TCRdb to 2015 to 2017). No antigen has been assigned to these receptors. Study-level results and caveats: Significantly higher frequencies in patients than in controls were found for roughly 5 TRBV segments, including TRBV5-6, TRBV5-1 and TRBV20-1.

The library was generated by PCR. TCRdb records Illumina HiSeq 2500 as the sequencer. To reduce PCR and sequencing biases, unique molecular identifiers were built into the TCR beta cDNA libraries. Clones were called with MiXCR by TCRdb after fastp trimmed the public reads at Q25, and only in-frame beta chains were retained. Records with the same CDR3 protein are collapsed into one entry carrying the most frequent genes and DNA. The sample table contains under 200,000 distinct CDR3 sequences; only one count was recorded for around 30% of them. The ten largest clones take up around 3.7% of the sample. Material for sequencing was blood. The origin of the receptors is a girl aged 2-17 years with multiple sclerosis.

In its sample, this clonotype was seen a few times. The V call is TRBV5-1, the J call TRBJ2-3; D ambiguous. V gave up 4 bases and J gave up 1 base, with 10 bases separating them. This CDR3 comprises 14 residues. Germline CDR1 SGHRS, CDR2 YFSETQ. For the CDR3, the DNA is TGCGCCAGCAGCCTGAGACGGGGCACAGATACGCAGTATTTT. As protein: CASSLRRGTDTQYF.

The table lists this clonotype with a few counts. For the CDR3, the DNA is TGCGCCAGCAGCCAAGCGACTAGCACTGAAGCTTTCTTT. Its protein is CASSQATSTEAFF. The rearrangement links TRBV4-1 to TRBJ1-1; D not certain. Germline lookup yields CDR1 MGHRA and CDR2 YSYEKL. This CDR3 spans 13 amino acids. V shed 1 base and J shed 4 bases, with 7 bases lying between them.

The V and J genes are TRBV5-4 and TRBJ2-5; D may be TRBD2 (5 bases). The CDR3 length is 14 residues. The germline V and J ends were trimmed by 2 bases and 3 bases, with 11 bases remaining between them. Germline V gives CDR1 SGHNT, CDR2 YYREEE (reference sequence). The CDR3 region is CASSFYGSEETQYF. Written as DNA, the CDR3 is TGTGCCAGCAGCTTTTACGGTAGCGAAGAGACCCAGTACTTC.

V and J are TRBV5-1 and TRBJ1-2; possible D gene TRBD1, 5 bases. Germline CDR1 and CDR2: SGHRS and YFSETQ. V shed 1 base and J shed 4 bases, with 17 bases lying between them. The CDR3 has 16 residues. The CDR3 loop reads CASSLSLGAELYGYTF. DNA of the CDR3: TGCGCCAGCAGCTTGAGTTTAGGGGCGGAACTCTATGGCTACACCTTC.

This chain uses TRBV20-1 with TRBJ2-5, with TRBD2 as a possible D gene (5 bases). The CDR3 loop spans 13 amino acids. Trimming shortened V by 5 bases and J by 2 bases, and 12 bases separated the two germline ends. Germline CDR1 is DFQATT and CDR2 is SNEGSKA (reference sequence). CDR3 amino acids: CSAFEADQETQYF. The DNA of the CDR3 is TGCAGTGCTTTTGAAGCGGATCAAGAGACCCAGTACTTC.

The rearrangement joins TRBV5-1 to TRBJ2-1; 8 nucleotides line up with TRBD1. With V trimmed by 5 bases and J by 5 bases, 6 bases remained unmatched. The CDR3 runs 14 residues. Germline assignment: CDR1 SGHRS and CDR2 YFSETQ. The CDR3 loop reads CASRLQGANNEQFF. The CDR3 DNA reads as TGCGCCAGCAGGCTTCAGGGGGCTAACAATGAGCAGTTCTTC.

This clonotype was found a few times. Being one base from a much bigger clone, this may be a read error. The DNA of the CDR3 is TGTGCCAGCAGGTTAAGACAGGAAAACTACGAGCAGTACTTC. Its translation is CASRLRQENYEQYF. The V call is TRBV28, the J call TRBJ2-7; D is possibly TRBD1 (6 bases). The germline V gene has CDR1 MDHEN and CDR2 SYDVKM. Between the trimmed V and J ends, which lost 6 bases and 3 bases, there was a span of 15 bases. The CDR3 contains 14 residues. Full variable domain (outside the CDR3, taken from reference TRBV28 and TRBJ2-7): DVKVTQSSRYLVKRTGEKVFLECVQDMDHENMFWYRQDPGLGLRLIYFSYDVKMKEKGDIPEGYSVSREKKERFSLILESASTNQTSMYLCASRLRQENYEQYFGPGTRLTVT.

For the CDR3, the DNA is TGCGCCAGCAGCATGGACGGCAATCAGCCCCAGCATTTT. Translating it yields CASSMDGNQPQHF. The rearrangement joins TRBV5-1 to TRBJ1-5; D remains ambiguous. V lost 4 bases to trimming and J lost 2 bases, with 7 bases between them. From germline, CDR1 is SGHRS and CDR2 YFSETQ. CDR3 size: 13 residues.

This clonotype was seen ten or more times. The chain has TRBV11-2 and TRBJ2-1, with D unclear. Trimming stripped 0 bases from V and 10 bases from J, with 10 bases between. The CDR3 totals 13 residues. Germline CDR1 and CDR2: SGHAT and FQNNGV. The CDR3 loop is CASSLEVFGEQFF. The CDR3, as DNA: TGTGCCAGCAGCTTAGAGGTCTTTGGAGAGCAGTTCTTC.

This rearrangement joins TRBV14 to TRBJ2-5; 11 nucleotides align to TRBD2. Judging by the DNA end, TRBJ2-7 fits better; the J call may be wrong. CDR3 length: 15 amino acids. Germline lookup yields CDR1 SGHDN and CDR2 FVKESK. In DNA, the CDR3 is TGTGCCAGCAGCCAAGGACTAGCGGGACCCTACGAGCAGTACTTC. Its protein product is CASSQGLAGPYEQYF.

This clonotype has a count of ten or more. The gene calls are TRBV11-2 and TRBJ1-4; no firm D call. Trimming took 1 base from V and 0 from J, leaving 6 bases between them. This CDR3 is built from 15 residues. From germline, CDR1 is SGHAT and CDR2 FQNNGV. As DNA, the CDR3 is TGTGCCAGCAGCTTAGTACCAGCAACTAATGAAAAACTGTTTTTT. It translates to CASSLVPATNEKLFF.

The rearrangement uses TRBV7-2 and TRBJ2-2; 9 positions match TRBD2. Germline CDR1 SGHTA, CDR2 FQGNSA. This CDR3 region has 15 residues. V lost 7 bases and J lost 3; bases outside the gene matches: 6. CDR3 protein: CASKIAGAHTGELFF. The CDR3 coding sequence is TGTGCCAGCAAAATAGCGGGAGCCCACACCGGGGAGCTGTTTTTT.

The chain recombines TRBV5-1 with TRBJ2-3, with TRBD1 matching over 7 bases. Germline loops: CDR1 SGHRS, CDR2 YFSETQ. Losses at the gene ends were 5 bases for V and 2 bases for J; bases not matched to a gene: 5. CDR3 length: 14 amino acids. The CDR3 bases are TGCGCCAGCAGAGACAGGGTTACCACAGATACGCAGTATTTT. This gives the protein CASRDRVTTDTQYF.

This chain links TRBV29-1 with TRBJ1-2; D might be TRBD1 (5 bases). This CDR3 is 15 amino acids long. From germline, CDR1 is SQVTM and CDR2 ANQGSEA. Between the trimmed V and J ends, which lost 1 base and 4 bases, there was a span of 16 bases. The CDR3, as DNA: TGCAGCGTTGAAGGGGGGGGATCCCGTGTCTATGGCTACACCTTC. It yields the protein CSVEGGGSRVYGYTF.

The chain employs TRBV5-1 and TRBJ2-1, with D possibly being TRBD2 (6 bases). Germline V lookup: CDR1 SGHRS, CDR2 YFSETQ. The CDR3 runs 18 residues. With 3 bases removed from V and 5 bases from J, the gap between germline ends came to 24 bases. In nucleotides, the CDR3 is TGCGCCAGCAGCTCCCGACTTGCGGGGCCGGTTGTGGACAATGAGCAGTTCTTC. This encodes CASSSRLAGPVVDNEQFF.

The V and J genes are TRBV28 and TRBJ2-3; TRBD2 is a possible D gene (6 bases). V was cut by 5 bases and J by 2 bases, with 14 bases left in between. The CDR3 sequence is 15 residues long. Germline V gene data show CDR1 as MDHEN and CDR2 as SYDVKM. This chain's CDR3 is CASSLPGTSTDTQYF. The CDR3 DNA reads TGTGCCAGCAGTCTCCCCGGGACTTCCACAGATACGCAGTATTTT.

This clonotype was detected many times. The J gene is TRBJ2-7, the V gene TRBV6-5; D may be TRBD1 (6 bases). This CDR3 is built from 17 residues. The V gene lost 0 bases and the J gene lost 6 bases, with 21 bases spanning the gap. Looked up from germline, CDR1 is MNHEY and CDR2 is SVGAGI. The CDR3, as DNA: TGTGCCAGCAGTTACTCGGGGCAGGGGTTTGTGAGGGGCGAGCAGTACTTC. Its protein is CASSYSGQGFVRGEQYF.

As to this clonotype: This may come from a read error, since a much larger clone is one base off. The gene calls are TRBV15 and TRBJ2-7; D possibly uses TRBD1 or TRBD2 (7 bases each). The CDR3 loop spans 14 amino acids. V lost 1 base and J 5 bases, leaving 12 bases between the germline ends. Germline-derived CDR1 and CDR2 are LNHNV and YYDKDF (reference sequence). CDR3 sequence reads: CATSRAGGAHEQYF. Here the CDR3 DNA reads TGTGCCACCAGCAGAGCAGGGGGGGCCCACGAGCAGTACTTC. The complete variable domain, with remaining parts taken from reference TRBV15 and TRBJ2-7, reads DAMVIQNPRYQVTQFGKPVTLSCSQTLNHNVMYWYQQKSSQAPKLLFHYYDKDFNNEADTPDNFQSRRPNTSFCFLDIRSPGLGDTAMYLCATSRAGGAHEQYFGPGTRLTVT.

Many counts were recorded for this clonotype. This chain links TRBV7-9 with TRBJ2-7; the match to TRBD2 covers 7 bases. Germline V lookup: CDR1 SEHNR, CDR2 FQNEAQ (reference sequence). The CDR3 covers 15 residues. The ends lost 4 bases at V and 2 bases at J; junction bases unmatched: 8. The CDR3, as DNA: TGTGCCAGCAGCTGGGCTGGCGGGAGCACCTACGAGCAGTACTTC. Translating gives CASSWAGGSTYEQYF.

The V call is TRBV28, the J call TRBJ1-6, with 10 positions matching TRBD1. Trimming removed 4 bases from V and 8 bases from J; junction bases left unmatched: 2. CDR3 length equals 14 residues. CDR1 is MDHEN and CDR2 is SYDVKM in the germline V gene. As DNA, the CDR3 is TGTGCCAGCAGTTCCGGGACAGGGGATTCACCCCTCCACTTT. Residues: CASSSGTGDSPLHF.

This clonotype was seen a few times. The V and J genes are TRBV6-5 and TRBJ1-1; 8 positions agree with TRBD1. Germline loops: CDR1 MNHEY, CDR2 SVGAGI. The V and J ends lost 3 bases and 1 base, in that order; junction bases with no gene match: 7. This CDR3 region has 16 residues. The DNA for the CDR3 is TGTGCCAGCAGTTATTCAGGGGGCGCAGGGAACACTGAAGCTTTCTTT. This sequence encodes CASSYSGGAGNTEAFF.

This clonotype was counted a few times. This chain uses TRBV19 with TRBJ2-7; a possible D gene is TRBD1 (6 bases). CDR1 and CDR2 from the germline V gene are LNHDA and SQIVND (reference sequence). The CDR3 consists of 15 residues. V was cut by 1 base and J by 2 bases, with 12 bases left in between. CDR3 bases: TGTGCCAGTAGTATAGGCGGACAGTCCCCCTACGAGCAGTACTTC. It specifies CASSIGGQSPYEQYF.

The V gene is TRBV20-1, the J gene TRBJ2-7; either TRBD1 or TRBD2 may fit D (5 bases each). Trimming cost V 6 bases and J 2 bases, with 14 bases left between them. This CDR3 contains 13 residues. Germline lookup yields CDR1 DFQATT and CDR2 SNEGSKA (reference sequence). The DNA for the CDR3 is TGCAGTGCACCCCGGGGACCGGCCTACGAGCAGTACTTC. Translation gives CSAPRGPAYEQYF.